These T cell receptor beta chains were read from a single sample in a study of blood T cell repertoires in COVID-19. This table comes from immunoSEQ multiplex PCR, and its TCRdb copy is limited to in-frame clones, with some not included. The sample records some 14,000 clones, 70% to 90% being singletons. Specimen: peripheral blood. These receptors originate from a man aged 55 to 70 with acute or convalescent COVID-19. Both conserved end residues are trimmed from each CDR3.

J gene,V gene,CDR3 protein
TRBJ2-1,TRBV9,ASSATGLAGLNEQF
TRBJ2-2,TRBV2,ASSRPDRGDTGELF
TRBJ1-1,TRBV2,ASTGSLNTEAF
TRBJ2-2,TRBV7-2,ASSVLAGVANTGELF
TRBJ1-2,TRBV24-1,ATSDVNYGYT
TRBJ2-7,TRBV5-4,ASSLFPSGSSSYEQY
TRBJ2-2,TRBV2,ASRDRQGATGELF
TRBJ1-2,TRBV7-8,ASSLADRNYGYT
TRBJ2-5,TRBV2,ASSESLTRETQY
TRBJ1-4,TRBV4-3,ASSQEGQGSEKLF
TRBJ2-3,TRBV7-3,ASSSTGIVTDTQY
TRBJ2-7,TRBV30,AWSVQWSPTYEQY
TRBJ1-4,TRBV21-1,ANPHGEKLF
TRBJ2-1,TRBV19,ASSLGTRPSDEQF
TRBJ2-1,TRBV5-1,ASSPVTSYNEQF
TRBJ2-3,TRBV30,AWSLRTGLGDTQY